One and the same sample provided the 10 T cell receptor beta chains below, sequenced in a study of regulatory T cells in long-lasting Graves disease. In building TCR beta libraries, iRepertoire HTBI primers were used together with Arm-PCR of CDR3 regions. TCRdb fed the multiplex PCR reads into MiXCR, producing one record per CDR3 protein. This table holds under 450,000 distinct CDR3 sequences, less than 30% found once. Time point specified: persistent/refractory GD, antithyroid drugs over 5 years with positive TRAb. Extracted RNA from PBMCs served as the source of the TCR library. Source: peripheral blood mononuclear cells (PBMCs), taken when the disease was refractory, from a patient treated with antithyroid drugs. These receptors all stem from a middle-aged woman with Graves disease.

This clonotype was recorded at least ten times. This chain links TRBV5-5 with TRBJ2-5, with TRBD1 matching 8 bases. The germline V gene encodes CDR1 SGHKS and CDR2 YYEKEE (reference sequence). V lost 0 bases to trimming and J lost 5 bases; unmatched junction nucleotides: 9. This CDR3 comprises 16 residues. CDR3 sequence (DNA): TGTGCCAGCAGCTTGGGTCCCCAGGGGGCGGGCGAGACCCAGTACTTC. As protein: CASSLGPQGAGETQYF.

Remarks on this clonotype: A much larger clonotype is one base distant, so this may be a read error. The rearrangement links TRBV10-3 to TRBJ1-1, with TRBD1 matching over 9 bases. V lost 4 bases, J lost 5 bases, and 11 bases stayed unmatched. Per the germline V gene, CDR1 is ENHRY and CDR2 is SYGVKD. The CDR3 loop spans 16 amino acids. CDR3 in amino acids: CAISAPGQGSATEAFF. CDR3 DNA: TGTGCCATCAGTGCCCCGGGACAGGGATCGGCAACTGAAGCTTTCTTT.

This clonotype appeared a few times. V is TRBV13 and J is TRBJ2-1, with D perhaps given as TRBD1 or TRBD2 (5 bases each). The germline V and J ends were trimmed by 4 bases and 9 bases, with 19 bases remaining between them. This CDR3 comprises 15 residues. The germline V gene encodes CDR1 PRHDT and CDR2 FYEKMQ (reference sequence). The DNA for the CDR3 is TGTGCCAGCAGCTCGGTCAGTCGCCTGAGGGGTGAGCAGTTCTTC. Its protein is CASSSVSRLRGEQFF.

In the case of this clonotype: One base away lies a much larger clone, so this may be a sequencing read error. J is TRBJ2-5 and V is TRBV7-3; perhaps TRBD1 as D (6 bases). This CDR3 region has 14 residues. The germline CDR1 and CDR2 sequences are SGHTA and FQGTGA. DNA for the CDR3: TGTGCCAACAGCTCCGGGACACCCGGAGAGACCCAGTACTTC. It codes for CANSSGTPGETQYF.

In its sample, this clonotype was seen many times. The J gene is TRBJ2-1, the V gene TRBV2; 9 bases match TRBD2. Germline V gene data show CDR1 as SNHLY and CDR2 as FYNNEI. The CDR3 spans 15 residues. V lost 2 bases, J lost 9 bases, and 8 bases stayed unmatched. The CDR3 coding sequence is TGTGCCAGCAGTGAAAGTCTAGCGGGATTCAGTGAGCAGTTCTTC. This gives the protein CASSESLAGFSEQFF.

This clonotype was recorded many times. The chain carries TRBV28 and TRBJ1-1, with D hard to call. This CDR3 has 14 amino acids. Germline V gene lookup returns CDR1 MDHEN and CDR2 SYDVKM. The V end was cut by 3 bases, the J end by 4 bases, with 12 bases between. The CDR3 sequence: CASSFAGGGTEAFF. CDR3 bases: TGTGCCAGCAGTTTCGCCGGCGGAGGCACTGAAGCTTTCTTT.

There are many counts of this clonotype. The chain is built from TRBV12-3 or TRBV12-4 and TRBJ1-6, with D perhaps matching TRBD1 (6 bases). The CDR3 has 13 residues. Between the trimmed V and J ends, which lost 4 bases and 9 bases, there was a span of 10 bases. The CDR3: CASSSTGASPLHF. In nucleotides, the CDR3 is TGTGCCAGCAGTTCTACGGGGGCTTCACCCCTCCACTTT.

This clonotype showed up many times. The chain has TRBV25-1 and TRBJ1-4; 10 nucleotides match TRBD1. The CDR3 is 16 residues long. V trimming: 4 bases; J trimming: 0 bases; junction bases outside the gene matches: 2. Germline loops: CDR1 MGHDK, CDR2 SYGVNS. CDR3 bases: TGTGCCAGCAGTGCTGGACAGGGGGCAACTAATGAAAAACTGTTTTTT. Translating it yields CASSAGQGATNEKLFF. The whole variable domain, remainder taken from reference TRBV25-1 and TRBJ1-4, is EADIYQTPRYLVIGTGKKITLECSQTMGHDKMYWYQQDPGMELHLIHYSYGVNSTEKGDLSSESTVSRIRTEHFPLTLESARPSHTSQYLCASSAGQGATNEKLFFGSGTQLSVL.

This clonotype occurred many times. The J gene is TRBJ2-7, the V gene TRBV27; D uncertain. The V end was cut by 2 bases, the J end by 6 bases, with 5 bases between. Germline V gene sequence: CDR1 MNHEY, CDR2 SMNVEV (reference sequence). The length of the CDR3 is 11 residues. The CDR3 DNA reads TGTGCCAGCAGTTTAGGTAGCGAGCAGTACTTC. Translating gives CASSLGSEQYF.

J is TRBJ1-6 and V is TRBV27; D is uncertain. V shed 5 bases and J shed 1 base, with 9 bases lying between them. The CDR3 covers 15 residues. Germline V lookup: CDR1 MNHEY, CDR2 SMNVEV (reference sequence). The CDR3 nucleotides read TGTGCCAGCAGTCCTAGGGAGTCCTATAATTCACCCCTCCACTTT. Translated, it gives CASSPRESYNSPLHF.